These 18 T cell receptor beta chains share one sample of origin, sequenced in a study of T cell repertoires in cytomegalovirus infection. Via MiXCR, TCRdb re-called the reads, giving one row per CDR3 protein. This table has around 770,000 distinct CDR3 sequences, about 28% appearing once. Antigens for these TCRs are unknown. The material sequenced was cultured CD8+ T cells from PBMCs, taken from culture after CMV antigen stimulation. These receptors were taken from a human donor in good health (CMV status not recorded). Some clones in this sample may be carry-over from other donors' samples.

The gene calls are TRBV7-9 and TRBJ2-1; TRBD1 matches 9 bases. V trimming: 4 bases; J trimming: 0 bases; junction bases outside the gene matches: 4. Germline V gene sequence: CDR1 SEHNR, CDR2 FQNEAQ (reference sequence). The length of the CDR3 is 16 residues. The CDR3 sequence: CASSSGGQGSYNEQFF. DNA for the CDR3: TGTGCCAGCAGCTCGGGGGGACAGGGCTCCTACAATGAGCAGTTCTTC.

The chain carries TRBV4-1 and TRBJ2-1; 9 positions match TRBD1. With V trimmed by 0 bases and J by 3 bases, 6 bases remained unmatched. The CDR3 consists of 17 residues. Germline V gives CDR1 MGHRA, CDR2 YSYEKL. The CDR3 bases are TGCGCCAGCAGCCAAGACGGCACAGGGGGCCTCTACAATGAGCAGTTCTTC. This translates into CASSQDGTGGLYNEQFF.

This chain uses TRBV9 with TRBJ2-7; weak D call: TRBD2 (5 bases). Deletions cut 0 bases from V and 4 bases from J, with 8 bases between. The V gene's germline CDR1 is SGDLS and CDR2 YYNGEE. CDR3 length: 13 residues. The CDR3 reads CASSVGEGYEQYV. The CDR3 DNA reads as TGTGCCAGCAGCGTAGGAGAGGGTTACGAGCAGTACGTC.

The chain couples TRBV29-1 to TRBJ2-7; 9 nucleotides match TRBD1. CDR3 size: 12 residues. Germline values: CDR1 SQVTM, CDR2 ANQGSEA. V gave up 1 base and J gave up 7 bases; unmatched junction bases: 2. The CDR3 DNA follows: TGCAGCGTTGAAGGGACAGGGGTGGAGCAGTACTTC. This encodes CSVEGTGVEQYF.

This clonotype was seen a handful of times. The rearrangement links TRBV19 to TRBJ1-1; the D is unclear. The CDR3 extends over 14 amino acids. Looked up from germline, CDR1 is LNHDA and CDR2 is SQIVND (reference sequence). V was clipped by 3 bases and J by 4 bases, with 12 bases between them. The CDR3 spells CASSMNRAPTEAFF. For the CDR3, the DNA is TGTGCCAGTAGTATGAACCGAGCCCCCACTGAAGCTTTCTTT.

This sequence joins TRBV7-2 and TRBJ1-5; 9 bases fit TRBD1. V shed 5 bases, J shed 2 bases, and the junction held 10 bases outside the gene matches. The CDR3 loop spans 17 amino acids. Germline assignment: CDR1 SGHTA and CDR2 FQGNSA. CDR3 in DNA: TGTGCCAGCAGCCCTGGGGACAGGGCTAGCCGCAATCAGCCCCAGCATTTT. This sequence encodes CASSPGDRASRNQPQHF.

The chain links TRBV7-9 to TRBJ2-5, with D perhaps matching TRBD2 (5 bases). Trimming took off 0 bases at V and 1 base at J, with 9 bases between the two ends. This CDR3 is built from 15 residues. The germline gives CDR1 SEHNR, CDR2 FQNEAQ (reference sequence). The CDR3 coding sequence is TGTGCCAGCAGCTTAGCGTGGAGCGGCCAAGAGACCCAGTACTTC. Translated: CASSLAWSGQETQYF.

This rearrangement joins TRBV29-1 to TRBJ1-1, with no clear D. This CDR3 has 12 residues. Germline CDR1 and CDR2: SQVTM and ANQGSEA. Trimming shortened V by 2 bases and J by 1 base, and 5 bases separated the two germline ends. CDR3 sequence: CSVEKGNTEAFF. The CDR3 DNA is TGCAGCGTTGAAAAGGGGAACACTGAAGCTTTCTTT.

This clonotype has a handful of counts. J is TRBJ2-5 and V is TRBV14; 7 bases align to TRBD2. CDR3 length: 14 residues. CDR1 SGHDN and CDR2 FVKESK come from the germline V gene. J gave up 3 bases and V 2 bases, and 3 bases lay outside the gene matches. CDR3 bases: TGTGCCAGCAGCCAACGGCGGGGGAAAGAGACCCAGTACTTC. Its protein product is CASSQRRGKETQYF.

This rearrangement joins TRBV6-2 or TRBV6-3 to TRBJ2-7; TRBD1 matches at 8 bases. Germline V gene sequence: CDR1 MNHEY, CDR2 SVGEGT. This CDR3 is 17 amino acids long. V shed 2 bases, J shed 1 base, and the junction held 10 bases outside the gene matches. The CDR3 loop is CASSYPSDREPSYEQYV. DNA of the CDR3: TGTGCCAGCAGTTACCCCTCGGACAGGGAACCTTCCTACGAGCAGTACGTC.

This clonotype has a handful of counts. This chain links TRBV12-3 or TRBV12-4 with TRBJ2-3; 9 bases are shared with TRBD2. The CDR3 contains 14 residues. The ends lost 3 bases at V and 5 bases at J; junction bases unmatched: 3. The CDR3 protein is CASSFPSGVDTQYF. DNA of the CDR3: TGTGCCAGCAGTTTCCCTAGCGGGGTAGATACGCAGTATTTT.

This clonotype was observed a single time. The CDR3 coding sequence is TGTGCCAGCAGCCCTTCGCGACACAATGAGCAGTTCTTC. This gives the protein CASSPSRHNEQFF. V and J are TRBV28 and TRBJ2-1; D is undetermined. Per the germline V gene, CDR1 is MDHEN and CDR2 is SYDVKM. Trimming cost V 6 bases and J 5 bases, with 11 bases left between them. This CDR3 has 13 amino acids.

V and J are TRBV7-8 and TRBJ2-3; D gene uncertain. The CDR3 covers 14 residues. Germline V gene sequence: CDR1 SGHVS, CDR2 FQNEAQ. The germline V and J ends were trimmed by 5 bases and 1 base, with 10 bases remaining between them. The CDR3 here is CASSLPDGTDTQYF. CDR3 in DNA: TGTGCCAGCAGCCTACCGGACGGCACAGATACGCAGTATTTT.

The CDR3 protein is CASSLARSPLGLAGLIGRTDTQYF. For the CDR3, the DNA is TGTGCCAGCAGCTTAGCTAGGTCCCCCCTGGGACTAGCGGGGCTAATAGGGCGGACAGATACGCAGTATTTT. The rearrangement joins TRBV7-9 to TRBJ2-3; 13 nucleotides agree with TRBD2. V shed 0 bases, J shed 3 bases, and the junction held 24 bases outside the gene matches. Germline CDR1 is SEHNR and CDR2 is FQNEAQ (reference sequence). The CDR3 contains 24 residues.

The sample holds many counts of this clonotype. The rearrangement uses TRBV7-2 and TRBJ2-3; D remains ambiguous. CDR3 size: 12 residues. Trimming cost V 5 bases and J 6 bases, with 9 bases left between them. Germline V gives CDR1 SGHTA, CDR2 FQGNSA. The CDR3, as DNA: TGTGCCAGCAGCCGACTGGAGGATACGCAGTATTTT. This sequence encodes CASSRLEDTQYF.

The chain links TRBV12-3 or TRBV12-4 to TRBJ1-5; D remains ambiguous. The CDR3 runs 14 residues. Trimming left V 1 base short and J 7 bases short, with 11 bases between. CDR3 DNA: TGTGCCAGCAGTTTAGTGAGGGAACGCCAGCCCCAGCATTTT. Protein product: CASSLVRERQPQHF.

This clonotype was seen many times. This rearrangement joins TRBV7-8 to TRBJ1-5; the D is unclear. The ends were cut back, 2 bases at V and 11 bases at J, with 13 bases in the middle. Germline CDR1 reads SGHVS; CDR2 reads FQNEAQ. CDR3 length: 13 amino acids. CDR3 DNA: TGTGCCAGCAGCTTATTAGACGGAACGGCCCAGCATTTT. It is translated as CASSLLDGTAQHF.

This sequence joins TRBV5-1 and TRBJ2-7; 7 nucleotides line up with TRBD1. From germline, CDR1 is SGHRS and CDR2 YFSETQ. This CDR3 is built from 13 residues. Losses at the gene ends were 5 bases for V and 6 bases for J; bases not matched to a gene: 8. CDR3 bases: TGCGCCAGCAGTTGGGACAGTGTCTCCGAGCAGTACGTC. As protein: CASSWDSVSEQYV.